The clone carrying this T cell receptor beta chain has just a few counts. The antigen is undetermined. The input was approximately 0.45 ug total RNA; TCR beta cDNA was made from it with a constant-region primer. For TCR beta, libraries were produced by three nested multiplex PCR rounds using slightly modified ARM-PCR. A C-beta reverse primer was combined with TRBV1-TRBV30 forward primers in the first two PCR rounds, and each round had approximately 9 cycles. TCRdb passed the multiplex PCR reads through MiXCR, listing each CDR3 protein once. The sample includes tens of thousands of distinct CDR3 sequences, roughly 70% seen only once; the top ten take around 15%. Trimming removed 10 bases from V and 6 bases from J, with 10 bases in between. This CDR3 region has 11 residues. The data derive from a study of tumor-infiltrating lymphocytes in primary liver carcinoma. Study information: Tumors, staged T1-T3 N0M0, spanned about 4.2 to 10 cm. General study points: Relative to tumor region pairs, the tumor-adjacent and tumor-blood pairs showed overlap that was lower. Roughly 7.5-24% of top clones, and no more, occurred in all five tumor regions.

Co-extraction yielded RNA and DNA from around 20-30 mg of unsorted bulk tissue. Chronic HBV infection was present in the patients, who were treatment-naive. Sequencing was carried out using liver tumor tissue from sampling region 4. Subset specified: tumor region T4, right-lateral pole. The sequence derives from a man aged 40-49 years with primary liver carcinoma and hepatitis B virus infection. J is TRBJ2-1 and V is TRBV12-3 or TRBV12-4; no reliable D call. The CDR3 loop reads CANTRINEQFF. DNA for the CDR3: TGTGCCAACACCCGGATCAATGAGCAGTTCTTC.